Below are 23 T cell receptor beta chains sequenced from a single sample in a study of beta chain features in type 1 diabetes. Study conclusions and caveats: TCRB CDR3s from Type 1 diabetes patients were moderately but significantly shorter in all four CD4+ subsets.

Reverse transcription of all isolated RNA meant that expressed TCRB transcripts were sequenced. This table comes from immunoSEQ multiplex PCR, and its TCRdb copy is limited to in-frame clones, with some not included. Of roughly 340,000 clones in the sample, roughly 14% were seen once. Their antigens are not known. Material: naive CD4+ T cells from blood. Receptors were obtained from a woman between 18 and 29 years old with type 1 diabetes.

The CDR3 sequence is CAWSMAPTGELFF. CDR3 DNA sequence: TGTGCCTGGAGTATGGCCCCCACCGGGGAGCTGTTTTTT. J is TRBJ2-2 and V is TRBV30; D is unresolved. CDR3 length equals 13 residues. In germline, CDR1 is GTSNPN, CDR2 SVGIG (reference sequence). With 2 bases removed from V and 4 bases from J, the gap between germline ends came to 8 bases.

In its sample, this clone was seen a few times. The chain links TRBV10-3 to TRBJ2-5; 8 positions agree with TRBD1. Germline lookup yields CDR1 ENHRY and CDR2 SYGVKD. There are 15 residues in the CDR3. V trimming: 4 bases; J trimming: 1 base; junction bases outside the gene matches: 5. CDR3 loop: CAISVTGTGQETQYF. The CDR3 nucleotides are TGTGCCATCAGTGTTACCGGGACAGGCCAAGAGACCCAGTACTTC.

The chain carries TRBV7-2 and TRBJ2-7; 9 nucleotides line up with TRBD2. The CDR3 runs to 17 residues. Losses at the gene ends were 1 base for V and 4 bases for J; bases not matched to a gene: 11. Germline V gene data show CDR1 as SGHTA and CDR2 as FQGNSA. In DNA form, the CDR3 reads TGTGCCAGCAGCTTAGAGGGGCGGACTAGCGCTTTTTACGAGCAGTACTTC. It translates to CASSLEGRTSAFYEQYF.

The V and J genes are TRBV28 and TRBJ2-2; a weak D match, TRBD2 (6 bases). Trimming took 10 bases from V and 6 from J, leaving 15 bases between them. Germline V gives CDR1 MDHEN, CDR2 SYDVKM. The CDR3 runs 13 residues. The CDR3 is CATGGVTPGELFF. CDR3 coding DNA: TGTGCCACAGGAGGGGTGACCCCCGGGGAGCTGTTTTTT. The full variable domain, in which reference TRBV28 and TRBJ2-2 provide the parts outside the CDR3, is DVKVTQSSRYLVKRTGEKVFLECVQDMDHENMFWYRQDPGLGLRLIYFSYDVKMKEKGDIPEGYSVSREKKERFSLILESASTNQTSMYLCATGGVTPGELFFGEGSRLTVL.

The chain combines TRBV28 with TRBJ2-1; no clear D. V was clipped by 3 bases and J by 6 bases, with 15 bases between them. This CDR3 has 15 residues. Germline values: CDR1 MDHEN, CDR2 SYDVKM. CDR3 coding DNA: TGTGCCAGCAGTTTTTCCCAGGTCCATACCAATGAGCAGTTCTTC. Translation gives CASSFSQVHTNEQFF.

The CDR3 loop reads CASSPPSLPTYEQYF. CDR3 bases: TGTGCCAGCAGCCCCCCTAGCCTCCCGACCTACGAGCAGTACTTC. The rearrangement uses TRBV28 and TRBJ2-7, with a tentative D call TRBD2 (5 bases). V lost 6 bases and J lost 2, with 17 bases in between. The germline V gene encodes CDR1 MDHEN and CDR2 SYDVKM. The CDR3 is 15 residues long.

There are a few counts of this clone. The chain joins TRBV29-1 to TRBJ1-1; 7 bases align to TRBD1. Germline CDR1 reads SQVTM; CDR2 reads ANQGSEA. The CDR3 totals 13 residues. Trimming took 2 bases from V and 4 from J; bases not matched to a gene: 4. The DNA for the CDR3 is TGCAGCGTTGAACGACGGACAGGCACTGAAGCTTTCTTT. The encoded protein is CSVERRTGTEAFF.

The chain uses TRBV19 and TRBJ2-6, with TRBD1 identical over 10 bases. The CDR3 is made up of 17 amino acids. V shed 4 bases and J 0 bases; nucleotides not matched to a gene: 3. Germline CDR1 LNHDA, CDR2 SQIVND (reference sequence). The CDR3 region is CASSRTGGGSGANVLTF. CDR3 nucleotide sequence: TGTGCCAGTAGTAGGACAGGGGGGGGCTCTGGGGCCAACGTCCTGACTTTC.

The rearrangement uses TRBV18 and TRBJ2-7; D is uncertain. This CDR3 is built from 13 residues. V was cut by 8 bases and J by 7 bases, with 18 bases left in between. CDR1 is KGHSH, CDR2 LQKENI, per germline. As DNA, the CDR3 is TGTGCCAGCCATGAACACCGCTCGCGGGAGCAGTACTTC. Its protein product is CASHEHRSREQYF. The full variable domain, with the rest looked up from reference TRBV18 and TRBJ2-7, is NAGVMQNPRHLVRRRGQEARLRCSPMKGHSHVYWYRQLPEEGLKFMVYLQKENIIDESGMPKERFSAEFPKEGPSILRIQQVVRGDSAAYFCASHEHRSREQYFGPGTRLTVT.

This clone has just a few counts. The chain combines TRBV29-1 with TRBJ2-4; D gene ambiguous. Trimming took off 2 bases at V and 1 base at J, with 12 bases between the two ends. CDR3 size: 15 residues. CDR1 is SQVTM and CDR2 is ANQGSEA in the germline V gene. For the CDR3, the DNA is TGCAGCGTTGAAAAGGCTGAGGAGGCCAAAAACATTCAGTACTTC. Translation: CSVEKAEEAKNIQYF.

Only a few counts were recorded for this clone. The rearrangement joins TRBV7-9 to TRBJ2-7, with 10 positions matching TRBD2. There are 15 residues in the CDR3. Per the germline V gene, CDR1 is SEHNR and CDR2 is FQNEAQ (reference sequence). The V and J ends lost 1 base and 7 bases, in that order; junction bases with no gene match: 7. The DNA of the CDR3 is TGTGCCAGCAGCTTAGGCCTAGCGGGAGTGGAAGAGCAGTACGTC. It encodes CASSLGLAGVEEQYV.

In its sample, this clone was seen a few times. V usage is TRBV18 and J usage is TRBJ1-1, with TRBD1 matching over 9 bases. Germline V lookup: CDR1 KGHSH, CDR2 LQKENI. The CDR3 spans 15 residues. The V and J ends lost 6 bases and 0 bases, in that order; junction bases with no gene match: 5. CDR3: CASSLRTGVNTEAFF. CDR3 bases: TGTGCCAGCTCCCTTAGGACAGGGGTGAACACTGAAGCTTTCTTT.

The chain joins TRBV28 to TRBJ1-2; a weak D match, TRBD1 (6 bases). This CDR3 region has 13 residues. V lost 8 bases and J 0 bases, leaving 10 bases between the germline ends. CDR1 is MDHEN and CDR2 is SYDVKM in the germline V gene. The CDR3 here is CASSGTPNYGYTF. CDR3 nucleotides: TGTGCCAGCTCCGGGACACCTAACTATGGCTACACCTTC.

This clone came up a few times. This chain joins TRBV6-5 and TRBJ2-6, with no clear D. Trimming stripped 6 bases from V and 0 bases from J, with 6 bases between. The V gene's germline CDR1 is MNHEY and CDR2 SVGAGI. The CDR3 totals 14 residues. The CDR3 nucleotides are TGTGCCAGCAGGTCCGGCTCTGGGGCCAACGTCCTGACTTTC. Protein sequence: CASRSGSGANVLTF.

There are a few counts of this clone. V usage is TRBV2 and J usage is TRBJ2-7, with D perhaps matching TRBD2 (6 bases). V was cut by 7 bases and J by 5 bases, with 15 bases left in between. CDR1 is SNHLY and CDR2 is FYNNEI in the germline V gene. The CDR3 is 13 amino acids. The chain's CDR3 is CASKAEGIHEQYV. CDR3 bases: TGTGCCAGCAAGGCGGAGGGCATCCACGAGCAGTACGTC.

This rearrangement joins TRBV6-5 to TRBJ2-7; tentatively, D is TRBD1 (5 bases). Trimming removed 2 bases at V and 7 bases at J, with 6 bases between. Germline V gene lookup returns CDR1 MNHEY and CDR2 SVGAGI. The CDR3 length is 11 residues. CDR3 sequence reads: CASSYAGEQYF. The CDR3, as DNA: TGTGCCAGCAGTTACGCAGGGGAGCAGTACTTC.

The CDR3 nucleotides read TGTGCCAGCAGTTTCCATGGGACAGGACTCTCCTACGAGCAGTACTTC. This translates into CASSFHGTGLSYEQYF. V is TRBV28 and J is TRBJ2-7; 8 bases map to TRBD1. Losses at the gene ends were 3 bases for V and 0 bases for J; bases not matched to a gene: 7. This CDR3 has 16 residues. Germline V gives CDR1 MDHEN, CDR2 SYDVKM.

The sample holds a few counts of this clone. The DNA for the CDR3 is TGTGCCAGCAGCTTCGACTGGGCGGGAGGGCTAGGCGAGCAGTACTTC. Residues: CASSFDWAGGLGEQYF. This chain joins TRBV5-4 and TRBJ2-7, with 9 bases aligning to TRBD2. Losses at the gene ends were 2 bases for V and 6 bases for J; bases not matched to a gene: 12. Germline V gene sequence: CDR1 SGHNT, CDR2 YYREEE (reference sequence). The CDR3 runs to 16 residues.

The chain recombines TRBV5-4 with TRBJ2-6, with TRBD1 matching over 10 bases. The ends lost 6 bases at V and 2 bases at J; junction bases unmatched: 8. Germline loops: CDR1 SGHNT, CDR2 YYREEE (reference sequence). The CDR3 is 17 amino acids. This CDR3 is CASIFRDRGPGANVLTF. In DNA, the CDR3 is TGTGCCAGCATCTTTCGGGACAGGGGCCCTGGGGCCAACGTCCTGACTTTC. Supplemented by reference TRBV5-4 and TRBJ2-6, the full variable domain reads ETGVTQSPTHLIKTRGQQVTLRCSSQSGHNTVSWYQQALGQGPQFIFQYYREEENGRGNFPPRFSGLQFPNYSSELNVNALELDDSALYLCASIFRDRGPGANVLTFGAGSRLTVL.

This clone was counted only a few times. The CDR3 coding sequence is TGTGCCAGCAGCTTCGCCGGGAATTCCTACGAGCAGTACTTC. This translates into CASSFAGNSYEQYF. V is TRBV7-8 and J is TRBJ2-7; tentatively, D is TRBD2 (5 bases). This CDR3 is 14 amino acids long. Trimming took off 3 bases at V and 1 base at J, with 10 bases between the two ends. The V gene's germline CDR1 is SGHVS and CDR2 FQNEAQ.

In this sample, this clone turned up a few times. The rearrangement links TRBV15 to TRBJ2-1; 9 bases line up with TRBD1. Losses at the gene ends were 1 base for V and 0 bases for J; bases not matched to a gene: 7. Germline lookup yields CDR1 LNHNV and CDR2 YYDKDF (reference sequence). The length of the CDR3 is 18 residues. The CDR3 sequence is CATSRASVTGGSYNEQFF. The CDR3 bases are TGTGCCACCAGCAGAGCCTCCGTGACAGGGGGCTCCTACAATGAGCAGTTCTTC.

The chain joins TRBV5-4 to TRBJ2-1; TRBD1 agrees at 11 bases. The CDR3 spans 14 residues. Germline V gene data show CDR1 as SGHNT and CDR2 as YYREEE (reference sequence). V dropped 3 bases and J dropped 6; count of bases not matched to a gene: 2. Written as DNA, the CDR3 is TGTGCCAGCAGCTGGGACAGGGGGGCCAATGAGCAGTTCTTC. Encoded protein: CASSWDRGANEQFF.

The V call is TRBV30, the J call TRBJ1-2; D is perhaps TRBD1 (5 bases). Trimming pared 3 bases from V and 4 bases from J, leaving 15 bases between. There are 14 residues in the CDR3. Germline V gives CDR1 GTSNPN, CDR2 SVGIG (reference sequence). DNA for the CDR3: TGTGCCTGGAGCCCAGGGTTGGTGGGCTATGGCTACACCTTC. Translating it yields CAWSPGLVGYGYTF.